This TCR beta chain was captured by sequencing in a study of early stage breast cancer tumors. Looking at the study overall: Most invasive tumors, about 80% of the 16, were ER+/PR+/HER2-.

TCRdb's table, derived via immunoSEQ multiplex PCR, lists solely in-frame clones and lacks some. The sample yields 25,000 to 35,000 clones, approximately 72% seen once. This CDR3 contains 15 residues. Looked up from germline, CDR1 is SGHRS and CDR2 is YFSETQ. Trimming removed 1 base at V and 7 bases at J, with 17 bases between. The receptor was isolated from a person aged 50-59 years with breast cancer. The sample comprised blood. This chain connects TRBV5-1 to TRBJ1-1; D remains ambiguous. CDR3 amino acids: CASSLSQSVFDEAFF. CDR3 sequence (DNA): TGCGCCAGCAGCTTGTCTCAGAGTGTTTTTGATGAAGCTTTCTTT.